Detailed here is one T cell receptor beta chain. This CDR3 is built from 13 residues. With V trimmed by 7 bases and J by 5 bases, 8 bases remained unmatched. Per the germline V gene, CDR1 is SGHRS and CDR2 is YFSETQ. The sample is drawn from a study of T-cell memory formation after mild COVID-19. One entry per CDR3 protein, called by TCRdb with MiXCR from the 5' RACE reads. The sample contains 250,000 or so distinct CDR3 sequences, roughly 18% of which appear only once. The sequenced material came from PBMCs or a T cell subset sorted from them (not recorded which). This TCR was sampled from a man aged 18 to 29 who had mild COVID-19 (a few samples of this study predate the infection). Cell type and time point are not known. This chain connects TRBV5-1 to TRBJ2-5; TRBD2 agrees at 7 bases. The CDR3 DNA follows: TGCGCCAGCCAAGCGGGGCCGGGGGAGACCCAGTACTTC. Translated, it gives CASQAGPGETQYF.